This section outlines one TCR beta chain sequence together with its context. Its antigen remains unknown. The source of the sample is a study of shared clonotypes between healthy human individuals. About the study: The people who gave samples were a couple of women and three men aged 18 to 49. Findings and caveats of the study: Only blood was sampled; tissue repertoires likely differ.

Only in-frame clones appear in the TCRdb table, and some are missing; sequencing was by immunoSEQ multiplex PCR. This sample yields about 2.4 million clones, of which roughly nine tenths are seen a single time; about 0.13% belongs to the top ten. The junction had 8 bases not matched to a gene; V was cut back by 4 bases and J by 5 bases. CDR1 and CDR2 (germline): ENHRY, SYGVKD. The length of the CDR3 is 15 residues. This TCR came from a man between 18 and 35 years old in good health. Input material: naive CD4+ T cells sorted from blood. Subset specified: CD45RA+ positively selected. The chain combines TRBV10-3 with TRBJ1-1, with 9 bases lining up with TRBD1. The CDR3 region is CAISAPGQGRTEAFF. CDR3 sequence (DNA): TGTGCCATCAGTGCCCCCGGACAGGGGAGAACTGAAGCTTTCTTT.